These 10 T cell receptor beta chains were all obtained from the same sample, sequenced in a study of T cell responses to AZD1222 COVID-19 vaccine. The assay was immunoSEQ multiplex PCR, and TCRdb's table has in-frame clones only and misses some. The table shows tens of thousands of clones, with approximately 90% occurring only once. The sequences come from peripheral blood, collected 28 days after the second AZD1222 dose. The receptor source for this set is an adult who received the AZD1222 COVID-19 vaccine.

This sequence joins TRBV9 and TRBJ2-1; perhaps TRBD2 as D (6 bases). Germline CDR1 is SGDLS and CDR2 is YYNGEE. This CDR3 has 13 residues. The V gene lost 0 bases and the J gene lost 7 bases, with 8 bases spanning the gap. The CDR3 loop reads CASSVALANEQFF. Here the CDR3 DNA reads TGTGCCAGCAGCGTAGCGCTAGCGAATGAGCAGTTCTTC.

The chain couples TRBV9 to TRBJ2-1; the D is unclear. Trimming pared 0 bases from V and 8 bases from J, leaving 3 bases between. Germline V CDR1 and CDR2: SGDLS, YYNGEE. CDR3 size: 11 residues. CDR3 region: CASSVGYEQFF. Here the CDR3 DNA reads TGTGCCAGCAGCGTAGGCTATGAGCAGTTCTTC.

The gene calls are TRBV11-2 and TRBJ1-1, with 10 positions matching TRBD1. Germline V gene data show CDR1 as SGHAT and CDR2 as FQNNGV. Trimming took 6 bases from V and 0 from J; bases not matched to a gene: 10. The CDR3 covers 17 residues. The CDR3 loop is CASRRDWTGGMNTEAFF. CDR3 DNA sequence: TGTGCCAGCAGGAGAGATTGGACAGGGGGAATGAACACTGAAGCTTTCTTT.

The V and J genes are TRBV11-3 and TRBJ2-2, with D maybe TRBD1 (6 bases). This CDR3 spans 15 amino acids. V was clipped by 5 bases and J by 6 bases, with 16 bases between them. Germline assignment: CDR1 SGHNT and CDR2 YENEEA. This CDR3 is CASSLGQLGAGELFF. The DNA for the CDR3 is TGTGCCAGCAGCCTAGGACAGCTGGGGGCCGGGGAGCTGTTTTTT.

In DNA form, the CDR3 reads TGTGCCTGGAGTGGTTTGGCGGGGGGGTCCAATGAGCAGTTCTTC. Translation: CAWSGLAGGSNEQFF. The chain links TRBV30 to TRBJ2-1; 9 positions agree with TRBD2. The V gene's germline CDR1 is GTSNPN and CDR2 SVGIG (reference sequence). Trimming removed 1 base from V and 6 bases from J; junction bases left unmatched: 7. This CDR3 has 15 amino acids. Using reference TRBV30 and TRBJ2-1 for the parts outside the CDR3, the full variable domain is SQTIHQWPATLVQPVGSPLSLECTVEGTSNPNLYWYRQAAGRGLQLLFYSVGIGQISSEVPQNLSASRPQDRQFILSSKKLLLSDSGFYLCAWSGLAGGSNEQFFGPGTRLTVL.

The chain carries TRBV5-4 and TRBJ2-2, with D tentatively TRBD1 (6 bases). There are 16 residues in the CDR3. The V end lost 0 bases, the J end lost 1 base, and 10 bases lay between the germline ends. CDR1 is SGHNT, CDR2 YYREEE, per germline (reference sequence). CDR3 protein: CASSLGGQLNTGELFF. The CDR3 DNA reads as TGTGCCAGCAGCTTGGGTGGACAGTTGAACACCGGGGAGCTGTTTTTT.

V usage is TRBV6-2 or TRBV6-3 and J usage is TRBJ2-1; the match to TRBD2 covers 9 bases. CDR3 length: 17 residues. J was trimmed by 7 bases and V by 2 bases; bases with no gene match: 12. Germline lookup yields CDR1 MNHEY and CDR2 SVGEGT. The CDR3 protein is CASSYPEGSGSRNEQFF. In nucleotides, the CDR3 is TGTGCCAGCAGTTACCCGGAGGGTAGCGGGAGTAGGAATGAGCAGTTCTTC.

The rearrangement joins TRBV7-8 to TRBJ2-1; 8 bases agree with TRBD1. V dropped 6 bases and J dropped 5; count of bases not matched to a gene: 6. CDR3 length equals 14 residues. Per the germline V gene, CDR1 is SGHVS and CDR2 is FQNEAQ. The CDR3 DNA is TGTGCCAGCAGTCCTGACAGGGGACACAATGAGCAGTTCTTC. The encoded protein is CASSPDRGHNEQFF.

The rearrangement joins TRBV6-5 to TRBJ1-4, with TRBD1 matching 8 bases. J gave up 14 bases and V 6 bases, and 8 bases lay outside the gene matches. This CDR3 region has 12 residues. Germline V gene sequence: CDR1 MNHEY, CDR2 SVGAGI. CDR3 in amino acids: CASSRRDRRLFF. In nucleotides, the CDR3 is TGTGCCAGCAGCCGACGGGACAGGCGGCTGTTTTTT.

This chain joins TRBV5-1 and TRBJ2-2; 11 bases match TRBD2. Germline V CDR1 and CDR2: SGHRS, YFSETQ. V was pared by 1 base and J by 3 bases, with 2 bases of the junction left unmatched. This CDR3 has 16 residues. The CDR3 protein is CASSLTSGSDTGELFF. The CDR3 nucleotides are TGCGCCAGCAGCTTGACTAGCGGGAGTGACACCGGGGAGCTGTTTTTT.